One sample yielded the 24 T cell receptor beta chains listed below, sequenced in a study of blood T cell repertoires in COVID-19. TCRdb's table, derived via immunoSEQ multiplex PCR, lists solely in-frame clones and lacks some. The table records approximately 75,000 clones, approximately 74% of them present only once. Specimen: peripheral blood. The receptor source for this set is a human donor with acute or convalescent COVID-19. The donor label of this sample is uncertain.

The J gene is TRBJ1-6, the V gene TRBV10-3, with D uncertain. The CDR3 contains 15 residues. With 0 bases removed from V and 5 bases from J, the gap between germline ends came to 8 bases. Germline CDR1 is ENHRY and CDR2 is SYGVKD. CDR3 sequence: CAISESGSHNSPLHF. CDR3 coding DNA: TGTGCCATCAGTGAGTCTGGCAGTCATAATTCACCCCTCCACTTT.

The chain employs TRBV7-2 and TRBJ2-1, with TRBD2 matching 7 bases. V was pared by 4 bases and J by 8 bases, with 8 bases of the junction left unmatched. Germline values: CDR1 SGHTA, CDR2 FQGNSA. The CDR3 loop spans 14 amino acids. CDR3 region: CASSSLAGAHEQFF. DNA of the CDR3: TGTGCCAGCAGCTCTTTGGCGGGAGCCCATGAGCAGTTCTTC. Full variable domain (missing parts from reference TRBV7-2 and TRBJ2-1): GAGVSQSPSNKVTEKGKDVELRCDPISGHTALYWYRQSLGQGLEFLIYFQGNSAPDKSGLPSDRFSAERTGGSVSTLTIQRTQQEDSAVYLCASSSLAGAHEQFFGPGTRLTVL.

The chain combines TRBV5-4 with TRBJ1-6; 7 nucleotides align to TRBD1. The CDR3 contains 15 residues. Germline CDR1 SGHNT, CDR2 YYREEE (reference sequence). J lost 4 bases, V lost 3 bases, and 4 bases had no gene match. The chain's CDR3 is CASSSAGGYNSPLHF. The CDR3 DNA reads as TGTGCCAGCAGCTCCGCAGGGGGGTATAATTCACCCCTCCACTTT.

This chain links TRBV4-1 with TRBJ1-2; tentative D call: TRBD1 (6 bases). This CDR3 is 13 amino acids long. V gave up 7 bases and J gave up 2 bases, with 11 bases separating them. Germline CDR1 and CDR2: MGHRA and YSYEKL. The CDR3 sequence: CASKGHNNYGYTF. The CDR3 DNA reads TGCGCCAGCAAGGGACATAACAACTATGGCTACACCTTC.

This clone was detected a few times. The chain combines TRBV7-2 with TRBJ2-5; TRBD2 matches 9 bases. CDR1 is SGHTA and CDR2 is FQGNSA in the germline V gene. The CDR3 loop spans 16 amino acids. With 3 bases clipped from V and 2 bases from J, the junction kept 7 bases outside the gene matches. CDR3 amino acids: CASSFFGGRGQETQYF. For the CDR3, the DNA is TGTGCCAGCAGCTTCTTCGGCGGGAGGGGGCAAGAGACCCAGTACTTC.

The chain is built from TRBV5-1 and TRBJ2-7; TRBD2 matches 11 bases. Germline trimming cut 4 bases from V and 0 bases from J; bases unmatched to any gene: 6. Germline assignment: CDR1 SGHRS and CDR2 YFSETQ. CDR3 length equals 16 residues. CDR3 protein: CASSAGSGRASYEQYF. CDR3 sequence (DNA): TGCGCCAGCAGCGCGGGTAGCGGGAGGGCCTCCTACGAGCAGTACTTC.

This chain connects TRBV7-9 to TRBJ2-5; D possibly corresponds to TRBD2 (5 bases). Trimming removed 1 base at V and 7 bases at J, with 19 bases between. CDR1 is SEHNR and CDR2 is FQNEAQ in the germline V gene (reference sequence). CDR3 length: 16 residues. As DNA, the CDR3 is TGTGCCAGCAGCTTAGGATCGGCAGCCCGGAGCGGGACCCAGTACTTC. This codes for CASSLGSAARSGTQYF.

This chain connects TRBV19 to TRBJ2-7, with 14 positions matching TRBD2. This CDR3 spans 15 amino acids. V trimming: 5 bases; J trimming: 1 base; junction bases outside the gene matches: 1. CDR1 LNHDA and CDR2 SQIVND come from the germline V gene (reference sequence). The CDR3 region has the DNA TGTGCCAGTAGTCGACTAGCGGGAGGGTCCTACGAGCAGTACTTC. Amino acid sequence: CASSRLAGGSYEQYF.

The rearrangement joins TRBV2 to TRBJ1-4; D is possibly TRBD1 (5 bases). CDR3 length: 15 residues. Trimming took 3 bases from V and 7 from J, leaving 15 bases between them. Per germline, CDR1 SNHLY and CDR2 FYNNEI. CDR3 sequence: CASSDSAVRGEKLFF. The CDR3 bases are TGTGCCAGCAGTGATTCGGCAGTAAGGGGTGAAAAACTGTTTTTT.

The CDR3 loop reads CASSYPRDRGFEDGYTF. CDR3 DNA: TGTGCCAGCAGTTACCCCCGGGACAGGGGGTTTGAGGACGGCTACACCTTC. V is TRBV6-2 or TRBV6-3 and J is TRBJ1-2; 11 bases align to TRBD1. This CDR3 has 17 amino acids. CDR1 and CDR2 from the germline V gene are MNHEY and SVGEGT. V was pared by 2 bases and J by 8 bases, with 13 bases of the junction left unmatched.

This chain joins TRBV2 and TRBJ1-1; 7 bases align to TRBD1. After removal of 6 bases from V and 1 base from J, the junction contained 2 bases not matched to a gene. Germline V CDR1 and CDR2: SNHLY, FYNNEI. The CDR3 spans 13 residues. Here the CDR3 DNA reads TGTGCCAGCAGGAGACAGGGGAACACTGAAGCTTTCTTT. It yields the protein CASRRQGNTEAFF.

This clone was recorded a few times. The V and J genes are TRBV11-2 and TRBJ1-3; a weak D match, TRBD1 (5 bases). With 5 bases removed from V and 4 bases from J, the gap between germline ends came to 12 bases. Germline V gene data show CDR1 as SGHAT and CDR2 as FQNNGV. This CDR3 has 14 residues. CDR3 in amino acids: CASSISQGGNTIYF. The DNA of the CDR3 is TGTGCCAGCAGCATCAGCCAGGGAGGAAACACCATATATTTT. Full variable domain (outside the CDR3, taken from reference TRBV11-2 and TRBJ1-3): EAGVAQSPRYKIIEKRQSVAFWCNPISGHATLYWYQQILGQGPKLLIQFQNNGVVDDSQLPKDRFSAERLKGVDSTLKIQPAKLEDSAVYLCASSISQGGNTIYFGEGSWLTVV.

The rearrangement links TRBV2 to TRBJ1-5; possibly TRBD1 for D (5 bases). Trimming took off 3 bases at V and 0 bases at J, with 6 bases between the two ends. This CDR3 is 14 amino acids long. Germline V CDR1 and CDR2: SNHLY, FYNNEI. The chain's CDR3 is CASSDRDSNQPQHF. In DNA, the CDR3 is TGTGCCAGCAGTGACAGGGATAGCAATCAGCCCCAGCATTTT.

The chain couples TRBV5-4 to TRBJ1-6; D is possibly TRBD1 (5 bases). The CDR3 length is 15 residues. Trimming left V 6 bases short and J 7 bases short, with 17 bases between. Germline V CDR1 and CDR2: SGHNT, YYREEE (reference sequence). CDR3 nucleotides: TGTGCCAGCACCCTTGGTCAGGGTGGCAATTCACCCCTCCACTTT. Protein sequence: CASTLGQGGNSPLHF.

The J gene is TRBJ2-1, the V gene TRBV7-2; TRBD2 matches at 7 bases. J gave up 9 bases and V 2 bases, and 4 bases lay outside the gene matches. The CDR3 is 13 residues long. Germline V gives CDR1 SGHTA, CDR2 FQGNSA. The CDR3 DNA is TGTGCCAGCAGCTTACATGGGAGGGGTGAGCAGTTCTTC. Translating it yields CASSLHGRGEQFF.

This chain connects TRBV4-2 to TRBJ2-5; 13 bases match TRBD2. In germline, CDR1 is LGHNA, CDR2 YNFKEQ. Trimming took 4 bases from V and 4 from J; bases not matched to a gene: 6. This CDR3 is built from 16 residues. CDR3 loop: CASSLRTSGGRETQYF. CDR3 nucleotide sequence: TGTGCCAGCAGCCTTCGGACTAGCGGGGGCAGAGAGACCCAGTACTTC.

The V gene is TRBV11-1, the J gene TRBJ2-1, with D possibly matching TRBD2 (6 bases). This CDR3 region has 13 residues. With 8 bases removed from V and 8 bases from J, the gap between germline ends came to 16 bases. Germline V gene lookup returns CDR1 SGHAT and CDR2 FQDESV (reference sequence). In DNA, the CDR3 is TGTGCCAGCGCGGGGCGCTTGCGGGATGAGCAGTTCTTC. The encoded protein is CASAGRLRDEQFF.

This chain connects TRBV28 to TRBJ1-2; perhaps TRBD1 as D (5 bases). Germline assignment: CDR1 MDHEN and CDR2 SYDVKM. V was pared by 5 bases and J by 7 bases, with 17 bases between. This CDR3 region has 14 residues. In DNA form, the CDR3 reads TGTGCCAGCAGTACAGGCAGCCTTTGGCGTGGCTACACCTTC. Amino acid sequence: CASSTGSLWRGYTF.

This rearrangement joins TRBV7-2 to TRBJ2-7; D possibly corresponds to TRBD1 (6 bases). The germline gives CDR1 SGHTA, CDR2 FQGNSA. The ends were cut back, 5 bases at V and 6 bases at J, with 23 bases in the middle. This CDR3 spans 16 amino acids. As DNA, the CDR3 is TGTGCCAGCAGCCCTTCGGTTCAGACAGGTTTTTCCGAGCAGTACTTC. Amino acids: CASSPSVQTGFSEQYF. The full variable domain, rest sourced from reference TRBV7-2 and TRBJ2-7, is GAGVSQSPSNKVTEKGKDVELRCDPISGHTALYWYRQSLGQGLEFLIYFQGNSAPDKSGLPSDRFSAERTGGSVSTLTIQRTQQEDSAVYLCASSPSVQTGFSEQYFGPGTRLTVT.

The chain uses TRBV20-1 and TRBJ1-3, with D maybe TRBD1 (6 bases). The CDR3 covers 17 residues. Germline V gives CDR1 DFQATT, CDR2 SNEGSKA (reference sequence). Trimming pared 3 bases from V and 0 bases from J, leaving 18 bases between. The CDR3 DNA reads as TGCAGTGCTAGTCTTAATCTTGGACAGCACTCTGGAAACACCATATATTTT. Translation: CSASLNLGQHSGNTIYF.

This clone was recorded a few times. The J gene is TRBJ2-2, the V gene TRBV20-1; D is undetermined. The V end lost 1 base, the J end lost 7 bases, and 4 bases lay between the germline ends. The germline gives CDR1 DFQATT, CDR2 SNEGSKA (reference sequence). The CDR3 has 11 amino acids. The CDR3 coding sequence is TGCAGTGCTAGAGGAGTCGGGGAGCTGTTTTTT. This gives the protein CSARGVGELFF.

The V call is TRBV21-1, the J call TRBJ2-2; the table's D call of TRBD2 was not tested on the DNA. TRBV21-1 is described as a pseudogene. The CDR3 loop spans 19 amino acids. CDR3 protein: CASSKVGLAGGRKTGELFF. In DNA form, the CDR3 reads TGTGCCAGCAGCAAAGTTGGGCTAGCGGGGGGAAGAAAAACCGGGGAGCTGTTTTTT.

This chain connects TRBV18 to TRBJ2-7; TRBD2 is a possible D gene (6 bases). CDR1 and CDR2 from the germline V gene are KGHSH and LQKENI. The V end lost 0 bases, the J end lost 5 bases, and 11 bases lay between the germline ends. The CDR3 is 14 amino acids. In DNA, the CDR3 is TGTGCCAGCTCACCACCGTCAGGGAGGCACGAGCAGTACGTC. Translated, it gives CASSPPSGRHEQYV.

The CDR3 protein is CASNLWGGNQPQHF. CDR3 DNA: TGTGCCAGTAACCTTTGGGGGGGCAATCAGCCCCAGCATTTT. The V call is TRBV19, the J call TRBJ1-5; D may be TRBD1 (5 bases). Germline CDR1 is LNHDA and CDR2 is SQIVND (reference sequence). There are 14 residues in the CDR3. Trimming shortened V by 7 bases and J by 2 bases, and 12 bases separated the two germline ends.